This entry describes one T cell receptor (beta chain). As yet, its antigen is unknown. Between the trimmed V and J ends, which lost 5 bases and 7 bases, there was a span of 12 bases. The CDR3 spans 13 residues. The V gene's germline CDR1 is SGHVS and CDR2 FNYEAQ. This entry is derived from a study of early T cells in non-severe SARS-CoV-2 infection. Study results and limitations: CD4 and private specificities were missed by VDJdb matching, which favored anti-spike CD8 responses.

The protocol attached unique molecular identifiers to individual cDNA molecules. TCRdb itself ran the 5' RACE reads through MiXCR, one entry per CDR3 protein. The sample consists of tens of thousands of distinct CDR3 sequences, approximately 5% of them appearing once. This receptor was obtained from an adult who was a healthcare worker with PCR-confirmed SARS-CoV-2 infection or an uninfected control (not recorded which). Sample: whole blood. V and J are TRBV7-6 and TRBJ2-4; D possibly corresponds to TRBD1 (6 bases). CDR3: CASSLDSTNIQYF. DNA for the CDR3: TGTGCCAGCAGCCTGGACAGTACGAACATTCAGTACTTC.